These T cell receptor beta chains were read from a single sample in a study of blood T cells in healthy people across ages. TCRdb called the 5' RACE reads again in MiXCR, with one record for every CDR3 protein. The sample contains approximately 820,000 distinct CDR3 sequences, roughly 44% of which appear only once. The sequenced sample consisted of blood. These receptors all stem from a man in his sixties in good health. Each CDR3 is given with its conserved first and last residue. D genes are given only for firm matches. Clone size is stated in some rows and not others, as once, few, many or a class when expanded.

v_gene,abundance,j_gene,d_gene,len,CDR3nt,CDR3aa
TRBV4-1,NA,TRBJ2-7,TRBD1,14,TGCGCCAGCAGCCGTGGACAGGATTACTACGAGCAGTACTTC,CASSRGQDYYEQYF
TRBV10-3,NA,TRBJ1-2,TRBD1,15,TGTGCCATCAGCGCCACCGGGACAGCTAACTATGGCTACACCTTC,CAISATGTANYGYTF
TRBV20-1,NA,TRBJ2-5,NA,14,TGCAGTGCTAGGGTGGGGGCCTTACAAGAGGCCCAGTACTTC,CSARVGALQEAQYF
TRBV20-1,NA,TRBJ1-2,NA,13,TGCAGTATACTGGGGGAAGGATCCTATGGCTACACCTTC,CSILGEGSYGYTF
TRBV5-1,NA,TRBJ2-5,TRBD1,15,TGCGCCAGCAGCTGGGGGACAGGACGTTGGGAGACCCAGTACTTC,CASSWGTGRWETQYF
TRBV6-1,NA,TRBJ1-6,NA,14,TGTGCCAGCTCTACTGACATGTATAATTCACCCCTCCACTTT,CASSTDMYNSPLHF
TRBV2,NA,TRBJ2-3,NA,12,TGTGCCAGCAGCGAGGACAGCGGTACGCAGTATTTT,CASSEDSGTQYF
TRBV3-1,NA,TRBJ1-1,TRBD1,15,TGTGCCAGCAGCCAAGCCACAGGGGGACGGGCTGAAGCTTTCTTT,CASSQATGGRAEAFF
TRBV29-1,NA,TRBJ1-2,NA,16,TGCAGCGTTGAAGACCTCGGACAGCCCCTCAACTATGGCTACACCTTC,CSVEDLGQPLNYGYTF
TRBV3-1,NA,TRBJ2-5,NA,14,TGTGCCAGCAGCCAAGAGGTCCGGGGTGAGACCCAGTACTTC,CASSQEVRGETQYF
TRBV10-3,few,TRBJ2-1,NA,14,TGTGCCATCAGTGGACAGAGCTCCTACAATGAGCAGTTCTTC,CAISGQSSYNEQFF
TRBV27,NA,TRBJ2-1,TRBD1,15,TGTGCCAGCAGTCACACAGGGGGAGGATACAATGAGCAGTTCTTC,CASSHTGGGYNEQFF
TRBV20-1,NA,TRBJ2-5,NA,14,TGCAGTGCAAGCAGGGGGGGACGACAAGAGACCCAGTACTTC,CSASRGGRQETQYF
TRBV29-1,NA,TRBJ2-3,NA,13,TGCAGCGTCAGGGGCCAAGGCACAGATACGCAGTATTTT,CSVRGQGTDTQYF
TRBV12-3/TRBV12-4,NA,TRBJ2-2,TRBD1,16,TGTGCCAGCAGCCTGGACAGGGGGACTACGACCGGGGAGCTGTTTTTT,CASSLDRGTTTGELFF
TRBV11-2,NA,TRBJ2-6,NA,16,TGTGCCAGCAGCTCGGCGCGGGGAGCGGGGGCCAACGTCCTGACTTTC,CASSSARGAGANVLTF
TRBV3-1,NA,TRBJ2-3,TRBD2,17,TGTGCCAGCAGCCAAATCACTGGCGGGAGGGTCACAGATACGCAGTATTTT,CASSQITGGRVTDTQYF
TRBV4-3,many,TRBJ2-5,TRBD2,13,TGCGCCAGCAGCCGGGAGGGAGGGGAGACCCAGTACTTC,CASSREGGETQYF
TRBV7-9,NA,TRBJ2-7,NA,13,TGTGCCAGCAGCTTATCCAGTAGCGGTGAGCAGTACTTC,CASSLSSSGEQYF
TRBV5-1,many,TRBJ2-6,NA,14,TGCGCCAGCAGCTTGAACGCTGGGGCCAACGTCCTGACTTTC,CASSLNAGANVLTF
TRBV12-3/TRBV12-4,NA,TRBJ1-6,TRBD1,15,TGTGCCAGATGTGGGGACAGGGTTTTTTTCTCACCCCTCCACTTT,CARCGDRVFFSPLHF
TRBV7-2,NA,TRBJ2-7,NA,11,TGTGCCAGCAGCTCGACAGTCGAGCAGTACTTC,CASSSTVEQYF
TRBV29-1,NA,TRBJ2-7,TRBD1,11,TGCAGCGGCTGGACAGGACGCGAGCAGTACTTC,CSGWTGREQYF
TRBV6-6,few,TRBJ1-4,NA,13,TGTGCCAGCAGTTACGATCGGACCAGGGAACTGTTTTTT,CASSYDRTRELFF
TRBV7-9,few,TRBJ1-2,NA,16,TGTGCCAGCAGCTTTTCGGGAACCCAAGCTAACTATGGCTACACCTTC,CASSFSGTQANYGYTF
TRBV5-1,NA,TRBJ2-3,TRBD2,13,TGCGCCAGCAGCTTGGATGCTAGCGGTGCGCAGTATTTT,CASSLDASGAQYF
TRBV7-2,many,TRBJ1-1,TRBD1,13,TGTGCCAGCAGCGACAGGGGTAACACTGAAGCTTTCTTT,CASSDRGNTEAFF
TRBV9,NA,TRBJ2-7,NA,14,TGTGCCAGCAGCCCGCACACGGAGCTCTACGAGCAGTACTTC,CASSPHTELYEQYF
TRBV15,NA,TRBJ1-2,TRBD1,16,TGTGCCACCAGCGATTACCCGGGACAGGGGGCGGATGGCTACACCTTC,CATSDYPGQGADGYTF
TRBV12-3/TRBV12-4,few,TRBJ2-7,TRBD1,15,TGTGCCAGCAGTGGGGCCGGGACAGGGGTCCGCGAGCAGTACTTC,CASSGAGTGVREQYF
TRBV5-1,few,TRBJ2-7,TRBD2,15,TGCGCCAGCAGCTTGAATGCGGGGGAGATCTACGAGCAGTACTTC,CASSLNAGEIYEQYF
TRBV6-4,few,TRBJ2-3,TRBD2,16,TGTGCCAGCAGACGGACTAGCGGGGGATTCACAGATACGCAGTATTTT,CASRRTSGGFTDTQYF
TRBV6-4,few,TRBJ2-1,NA,14,TGTGCCAGCAGTGGCCAGGGTGGGGAGAATGAGCAGTTCTTC,CASSGQGGENEQFF
TRBV3-1,NA,TRBJ2-1,TRBD2,15,TGTGCCAGCAGTCAAAGCGGGGGGGCCCACAATGAGCAGTTCTTC,CASSQSGGAHNEQFF
TRBV29-1,NA,TRBJ1-2,NA,15,TGCGGCGTCGTCTCGCTAGGTGTCTCTTTCTATGGCTACACCTTC,CGVVSLGVSFYGYTF
TRBV20-1,NA,TRBJ2-5,TRBD2,18,TGCAGTGCTCGACCGCCCCAACTAGCGGGGGCCCTAGAAGAGACCCAGTACTTC,CSARPPQLAGALEETQYF
TRBV7-9,NA,TRBJ2-3,TRBD1,15,TGTGCCAGCAGCCACCGGGACAGTAGGGCCGGTACGCAGTATTTT,CASSHRDSRAGTQYF
TRBV14,NA,TRBJ2-5,NA,12,TGTGCCAGCAGCCAGACAACGTTGTGGCAGTACTTC,CASSQTTLWQYF
TRBV7-9,NA,TRBJ2-2,NA,16,TGTGCCAGCAGCTTAGTGAGAACTCTGAACACCGGGGAGCTGTTTTTT,CASSLVRTLNTGELFF
TRBV18,few,TRBJ2-5,NA,15,TGTGCCAGCTCACCACCGGCGCAGGGGAAAGAGACCCAGTACTTC,CASSPPAQGKETQYF
TRBV5-1,few,TRBJ1-1,NA,15,TGCGCCAGCAGCTCCAGGACCACGGGGAACACTGAAGCTTTCTTT,CASSSRTTGNTEAFF
TRBV4-1,few,TRBJ1-2,TRBD1,14,TGCGCCAGCAGCTACCGGGACAGGGACTATGGCTACACCTTC,CASSYRDRDYGYTF
TRBV6-1,few,TRBJ2-7,TRBD1,15,TGTGCCAGCAGTGAACAGGGGACAGCTTCCTACGAGCAGTACTTC,CASSEQGTASYEQYF